Ten or more counts support the clone carrying this T cell receptor beta chain. Moderate-to-severe activity, CAS ≥3, NOSPECS ≥4 and duration under 3 months were recorded for donors with ophthalmopathy. The CDR3 spans 13 residues. The germline V gene encodes CDR1 MNHNY and CDR2 SVGAGI (reference sequence). Trimming removed 8 bases from V and 3 bases from J, with 14 bases in between. The sample belongs to a study of Graves' ophthalmopathy and Graves' hyperthyroidism. From RNA, the CDR3 regions of TCR beta chains were amplified and sequenced. RT-PCR with HTBI primers came first, then second-round multiplex PCR. Via MiXCR, TCRdb re-called the multiplex PCR reads, giving one row per CDR3 protein. The sample shows roughly 700,000 distinct CDR3 sequences, 35% to 50% of them seen only once.

The V and J genes are TRBV6-6 and TRBJ2-7, with D hard to call. This receptor was taken from an adult man with Graves' ophthalmopathy. Sequenced input: peripheral blood. In DNA, the CDR3 is TGTGCCAGCGGACGCCCTAGAAGCTACGAGCAGTACTTC. This codes for CASGRPRSYEQYF.